The 31 T cell receptor beta chains listed next were all sequenced from one sample in a study of response to subunit inactivated influenza vaccine. Each CDR3 protein gets one entry after TCRdb re-called the RT-PCR reads with MiXCR. The table lists 450,000 to 500,000 distinct CDR3 sequences, roughly 9.7% of them singletons. This specimen was PBMCs from blood, taken 45 days after vaccination. These receptor sequences come from a man aged 50-59 years who received an inactivated influenza vaccine.

This chain joins TRBV20-1 and TRBJ2-1; 13 bases line up with TRBD2. Germline loops: CDR1 DFQATT, CDR2 SNEGSKA (reference sequence). Germline trimming cut 8 bases from V and 7 bases from J; bases unmatched to any gene: 11. This CDR3 is 15 amino acids long. CDR3 loop: CSTPGTSGNRNEQFF. The CDR3, as DNA: TGCAGTACCCCCGGGACTAGCGGGAATAGGAATGAGCAGTTCTTC.

This clonotype has a handful of counts. This rearrangement joins TRBV6-5 to TRBJ2-3, with D perhaps matching TRBD1 or TRBD2 (5 bases each). Germline loops: CDR1 MNHEY, CDR2 SVGAGI. The CDR3 is 16 residues long. Trimming took off 3 bases at V and 5 bases at J, with 18 bases between the two ends. DNA of the CDR3: TGTGCCAGCAGTTATCTGAGGGGTTTAAGGGGAGATACGCAGTATTTT. It specifies CASSYLRGLRGDTQYF.

This clonotype was recorded a few times. The gene calls are TRBV4-2 and TRBJ2-5; D is ambiguous. The CDR3 contains 16 residues. Trimming took off 6 bases at V and 0 bases at J, with 17 bases between the two ends. Germline V gene sequence: CDR1 LGHNA, CDR2 YNFKEQ. CDR3 nucleotide sequence: TGTGCCAGCAGACAATCGATGAGGAGAAACCAAGAGACCCAGTACTTC. Its protein is CASRQSMRRNQETQYF.

This clonotype was seen a handful of times. The rearrangement joins TRBV6-1 to TRBJ2-2, with TRBD1 matching over 7 bases. Germline V gene data show CDR1 as MNHNS and CDR2 as SASEGT. V shed 6 bases, J shed 7 bases, and the junction held 17 bases outside the gene matches. This CDR3 region has 17 residues. CDR3 region: CASRPTGLRGHGGELFF. The CDR3 DNA reads as TGTGCCAGCAGGCCCACTGGACTTAGGGGGCACGGCGGGGAGCTGTTTTTT.

This clonotype was recorded many times. The rearrangement joins TRBV7-8 to TRBJ2-2; D gene uncertain. The CDR3 runs 13 residues. The germline V and J ends were trimmed by 4 bases and 4 bases, with 7 bases remaining between them. Germline CDR1 is SGHVS and CDR2 is FQNEAQ. This CDR3 is CASSSLVTGELFF. Here the CDR3 DNA reads TGTGCCAGCAGCTCCCTCGTCACCGGGGAGCTGTTTTTT.

This clonotype has a handful of counts. The genes are TRBV5-1 and TRBJ2-1, with TRBD2 matching 12 bases. CDR3 length: 16 amino acids. The V gene end was trimmed by 3 bases and the J gene end by 3 bases; junction bases not matched to a gene: 4. The germline gives CDR1 SGHRS, CDR2 YFSETQ. CDR3 sequence: CASSSSGRAGYNEQFF. The CDR3 DNA reads TGCGCCAGCAGCTCTAGCGGGAGGGCGGGCTACAATGAGCAGTTCTTC.

The chain combines TRBV10-1 with TRBJ2-7; D is ambiguous. There are 13 residues in the CDR3. Germline CDR1 WNHNN, CDR2 SYGVQD (reference sequence). V gave up 6 bases and J gave up 3 bases, with 12 bases separating them. The CDR3 coding sequence is TGCGCCAGCAGGGGTTCAGCTGACTACGAGCAGTACTTC. This translates into CASRGSADYEQYF.

For the CDR3, the DNA is TGCAGTGCTAGAATCCGTGACAGGCTCCACTCCCAAGCTTTCTTT. Protein sequence: CSARIRDRLHSQAFF. V gene TRBV20-1 combines with J gene TRBJ1-1, with D possibly TRBD1 on 6 matching bases. The CDR3 has 15 residues. Germline CDR1 DFQATT, CDR2 SNEGSKA (reference sequence). Trimming took 2 bases from V and 9 from J, leaving 22 bases between them.

The CDR3 sequence is CASSPRWGGSTDTQYF. The CDR3 DNA is TGTGCCAGCAGCCCTAGATGGGGGGGCAGCACAGATACGCAGTATTTT. This chain joins TRBV11-2 and TRBJ2-3, with D possibly matching TRBD2 (7 bases). CDR3 length equals 16 residues. The ends were cut back, 5 bases at V and 0 bases at J, with 15 bases in the middle. The germline V gene has CDR1 SGHAT and CDR2 FQNNGV.

The gene calls are TRBV7-2 and TRBJ2-1; 12 nucleotides agree with TRBD1. The CDR3 loop spans 16 amino acids. Germline CDR1 reads SGHTA; CDR2 reads FQGNSA. With V trimmed by 5 bases and J by 5 bases, 7 bases remained unmatched. CDR3 amino acids: CASSLPGTGGHNEQFF. CDR3 bases: TGTGCCAGCAGCCTACCGGGGACAGGGGGCCACAATGAGCAGTTCTTC.

The chain links TRBV7-2 to TRBJ1-2; the D is unclear. The V gene's germline CDR1 is SGHTA and CDR2 FQGNSA. V was trimmed by 1 base and J by 8 bases, leaving 8 bases between them. The CDR3 covers 12 residues. CDR3 coding DNA: TGTGCCAGCAGCTTAGAGGTGGGGGGCTACACCTTC. This sequence encodes CASSLEVGGYTF.

This rearrangement joins TRBV6-2 or TRBV6-3 to TRBJ2-1; D not resolved. The CDR3 consists of 12 residues. V was pared by 2 bases and J by 11 bases, with 10 bases between. Germline CDR1 reads MNHEY; CDR2 reads SVGEGT. The chain's CDR3 is CASSYGAVKQFF. The CDR3 nucleotides read TGTGCCAGCAGTTACGGAGCAGTAAAGCAGTTCTTC.

This clonotype has only a few counts. The rearrangement joins TRBV2 to TRBJ1-2, with D perhaps TRBD1 (6 bases). Trimming left V 8 bases short and J 6 bases short, with 16 bases between. The CDR3 covers 13 residues. Germline values: CDR1 SNHLY, CDR2 FYNNEI. CDR3 sequence reads: CASAPGHLNGYTF. The CDR3 nucleotides are TGTGCCAGCGCGCCGGGACATTTGAATGGCTACACCTTC.

This clonotype occurred a few times. The V and J genes are TRBV12-3 or TRBV12-4 and TRBJ2-5, with D possibly matching TRBD2 (6 bases). The CDR3 totals 15 residues. Trimming took off 1 base at V and 5 bases at J, with 14 bases between the two ends. The CDR3 spells CASSLVWQEGETQYF. In DNA, the CDR3 is TGTGCCAGCAGTTTAGTGTGGCAGGAGGGGGAGACCCAGTACTTC.

V gene TRBV11-2 combines with J gene TRBJ2-1; D not certain. The V end was cut by 6 bases, the J end by 7 bases, with 13 bases between. Germline loops: CDR1 SGHAT, CDR2 FQNNGV. The CDR3 has 13 amino acids. In nucleotides, the CDR3 is TGTGCCAGCAGACCCCTTCCCGGGAATGAGCAGTTCTTC. Translating it yields CASRPLPGNEQFF.

This clonotype has only a few counts. The chain links TRBV6-5 to TRBJ2-7; D possibly corresponds to TRBD2 (6 bases). Germline CDR1 is MNHEY and CDR2 is SVGAGI. V was cut by 3 bases and J by 6 bases, with 15 bases left in between. The CDR3 consists of 14 residues. In DNA form, the CDR3 reads TGTGCCAGCAGTTATAACGGGGGTTGGGCCGAGCAGTACTTC. Translating it yields CASSYNGGWAEQYF.

This clonotype was seen many times. The gene calls are TRBV29-1 and TRBJ1-5; 12 bases agree with TRBD1. Germline V gene data show CDR1 as SQVTM and CDR2 as ANQGSEA. V dropped 6 bases and J dropped 7; count of bases not matched to a gene: 10. The CDR3 spans 15 residues. The CDR3 DNA reads as TGCAGCGTCGCCCATGGGACAGGGGGCGGACAGCCCCAGCATTTT. Its protein product is CSVAHGTGGGQPQHF.

The V gene is TRBV14, the J gene TRBJ2-5; D possibly corresponds to TRBD2 (5 bases). The germline gives CDR1 SGHDN, CDR2 FVKESK. This CDR3 has 14 amino acids. Trimming stripped 2 bases from V and 4 bases from J, with 11 bases between. CDR3 sequence reads: CASSQWETPETQYF. The CDR3 DNA reads as TGTGCCAGCAGCCAATGGGAGACCCCAGAGACCCAGTACTTC.

The chain employs TRBV29-1 and TRBJ1-1; TRBD1 aligns across 9 bases. Germline V gene lookup returns CDR1 SQVTM and CDR2 ANQGSEA. V lost 7 bases to trimming and J lost 5 bases; unmatched junction nucleotides: 8. This CDR3 is built from 13 residues. The CDR3 is CSAEGQGRTEAFF. In DNA form, the CDR3 reads TGCAGCGCCGAAGGACAGGGGAGAACTGAAGCTTTCTTT. The full variable domain, in which reference TRBV29-1 and TRBJ1-1 provide the parts outside the CDR3, is SAVISQKPSRDICQRGTSLTIQCQVDSQVTMMFWYRQQPGQSLTLIATANQGSEATYESGFVIDKFPISRPNLTFSTLTVSNMSPEDSSIYLCSAEGQGRTEAFFGQGTRLTVV.

The chain couples TRBV6-1 to TRBJ2-2; 9 bases match TRBD1. Trimming at V came to 7 bases and at J to 5 bases, leaving 11 bases not matched to a gene. The CDR3 contains 16 residues. Germline CDR1 MNHNS, CDR2 SASEGT. CDR3 coding DNA: TGTGCCAGCACCCTCTACAGGGGGCATTCGACCGGGGAGCTGTTTTTT. Translated, it gives CASTLYRGHSTGELFF.

At least ten counts were recorded for this clonotype. This chain connects TRBV18 to TRBJ2-1; 14 bases match TRBD2. The V gene's germline CDR1 is KGHSH and CDR2 LQKENI. CDR3 length equals 15 residues. V lost 4 bases, J lost 4 bases, and 0 bases stayed unmatched. CDR3 in DNA: TGTGCCAGCTCACGGACTAGCGGGAGGTACAATGAGCAGTTCTTC. Translated: CASSRTSGRYNEQFF.

V is TRBV9 and J is TRBJ2-7; TRBD2 matches 7 bases. CDR3 size: 15 residues. The junction had 5 bases not matched to a gene; V was cut back by 0 bases and J by 2 bases. The germline V gene has CDR1 SGDLS and CDR2 YYNGEE. The CDR3 coding sequence is TGTGCCAGCAGCGTAGCCCCAGCGGGACCCTACGAGCAGTACTTC. Protein sequence: CASSVAPAGPYEQYF.

This clonotype was found once. The V call is TRBV19, the J call TRBJ2-1; possibly TRBD1 or TRBD2 for D (6 bases each). Trimming left V 2 bases short and J 7 bases short, with 18 bases between. The germline gives CDR1 LNHDA, CDR2 SQIVND (reference sequence). The CDR3 is made up of 16 amino acids. CDR3 sequence (DNA): TGTGCCAGTAGTATATGGAGGGGGACAACTTCGAATGAGCAGTTCTTC. As protein: CASSIWRGTTSNEQFF. The full variable domain, in which reference TRBV19 and TRBJ2-1 provide the parts outside the CDR3, is DGGITQSPKYLFRKEGQNVTLSCEQNLNHDAMYWYRQDPGQGLRLIYYSQIVNDFQKGDIAEGYSVSREKKESFPLTVTSAQKNPTAFYLCASSIWRGTTSNEQFFGPGTRLTVL.

CDR3 sequence (DNA): TGCAGCGCGAAAACAGGGAAGGCTGAAGCTTTCTTT. Translation gives CSAKTGKAEAFF. The chain employs TRBV29-1 and TRBJ1-1; weak D call: TRBD1 (6 bases). Trimming left V 7 bases short and J 6 bases short, with 15 bases between. The CDR3 has 12 amino acids. Germline CDR1 is SQVTM and CDR2 is ANQGSEA.

The chain has TRBV7-9 and TRBJ2-5; no clear D gene. Deletions cut 8 bases from V and 5 bases from J, with 15 bases between. Per germline, CDR1 SEHNR and CDR2 FQNEAQ (reference sequence). CDR3 length equals 13 residues. The CDR3 nucleotides read TGTGCCAGCGGCCCCGAGCGCCGGGAGACCCAGTACTTC. Translating gives CASGPERRETQYF.

The chain employs TRBV11-2 and TRBJ2-1, with D perhaps matching TRBD2 (5 bases). Germline assignment: CDR1 SGHAT and CDR2 FQNNGV. The length of the CDR3 is 16 residues. V was clipped by 5 bases and J by 0 bases, with 14 bases between them. The CDR3 nucleotides are TGTGCCAGCAGCGGATTAGCGAGGACCTCCTACAATGAGCAGTTCTTC. Protein: CASSGLARTSYNEQFF.

In its sample, this clonotype was seen a few times. V usage is TRBV5-1 and J usage is TRBJ2-3, with 8 bases lining up with TRBD1. Per the germline V gene, CDR1 is SGHRS and CDR2 is YFSETQ. V lost 4 bases to trimming and J lost 0 bases; unmatched junction nucleotides: 13. This CDR3 is built from 18 residues. The CDR3 here is CASSTHPGTGGSTDTQYF. CDR3 nucleotide sequence: TGCGCCAGCAGCACTCATCCCGGAACAGGGGGGAGCACAGATACGCAGTATTTT.

V gene TRBV9 combines with J gene TRBJ2-3; 8 bases align to TRBD2. V lost 3 bases, J lost 4 bases, and 7 bases stayed unmatched. CDR3 length: 15 residues. The germline V gene has CDR1 SGDLS and CDR2 YYNGEE. The CDR3 DNA follows: TGTGCCAGCAGCGAGGGGACTAGTTTATCAGATACGCAGTATTTT. It codes for CASSEGTSLSDTQYF. Full variable domain (remainder filled in from reference TRBV9 and TRBJ2-3): DSGVTQTPKHLITATGQRVTLRCSPRSGDLSVYWYQQSLDQGLQFLIQYYNGEERAKGNILERFSAQQFPDLHSELNLSSLELGDSALYFCASSEGTSLSDTQYFGPGTRLTVL.

This clonotype showed up just a few times. The chain carries TRBV20-1 and TRBJ2-2; 9 positions match TRBD2. V shed 1 base, J shed 0 bases, and the junction held 3 bases outside the gene matches. CDR3 length equals 16 residues. Germline-derived CDR1 and CDR2 are DFQATT and SNEGSKA (reference sequence). CDR3 residues: CSARVPSGTNTGELFF. Here the CDR3 DNA reads TGCAGTGCTAGAGTGCCTAGCGGGACGAACACCGGGGAGCTGTTTTTT.

This sequence joins TRBV18 and TRBJ2-3; unclear D gene. CDR3 length equals 12 residues. Germline loops: CDR1 KGHSH, CDR2 LQKENI. V lost 0 bases to trimming and J lost 7 bases, with 5 bases between them. In DNA, the CDR3 is TGTGCCAGCTCACCACCCGGCAATACGCAGTATTTT. Amino acids: CASSPPGNTQYF.

Ten or more counts support this clonotype. This rearrangement joins TRBV5-1 to TRBJ2-1; a weak D match, TRBD2 (7 bases). The ends were cut back, 4 bases at V and 4 bases at J, with 12 bases in the middle. CDR3 length: 14 amino acids. From germline, CDR1 is SGHRS and CDR2 YFSETQ. CDR3 in DNA: TGCGCCAGCAGCGCGGGGGCGAATTACAATGAGCAGTTCTTC. The encoded protein is CASSAGANYNEQFF.